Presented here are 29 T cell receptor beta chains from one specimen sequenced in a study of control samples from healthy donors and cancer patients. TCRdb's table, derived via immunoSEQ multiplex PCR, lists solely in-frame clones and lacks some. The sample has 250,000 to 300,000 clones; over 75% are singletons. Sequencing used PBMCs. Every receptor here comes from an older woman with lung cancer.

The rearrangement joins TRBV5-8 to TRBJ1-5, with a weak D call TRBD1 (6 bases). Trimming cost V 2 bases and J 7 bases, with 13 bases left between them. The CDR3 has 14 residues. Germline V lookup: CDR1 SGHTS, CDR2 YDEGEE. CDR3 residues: CASSLWGAGQPQHF. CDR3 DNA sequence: TGTGCCAGCAGCTTATGGGGGGCAGGACAGCCCCAGCATTTT.

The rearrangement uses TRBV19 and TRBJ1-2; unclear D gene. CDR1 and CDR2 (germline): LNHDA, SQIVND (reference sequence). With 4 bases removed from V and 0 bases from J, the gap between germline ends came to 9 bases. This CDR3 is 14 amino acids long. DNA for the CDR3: TGTGCCAGTAGTACGGCTAGTACTAACTATGGCTACACCTTC. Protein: CASSTASTNYGYTF.

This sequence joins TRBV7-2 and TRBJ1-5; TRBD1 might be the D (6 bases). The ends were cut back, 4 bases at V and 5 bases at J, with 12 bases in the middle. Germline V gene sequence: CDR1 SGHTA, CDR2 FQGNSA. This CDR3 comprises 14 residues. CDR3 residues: CASSSSGVYQPQHF. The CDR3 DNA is TGTGCCAGCAGCTCCTCAGGGGTGTATCAGCCCCAGCATTTT.

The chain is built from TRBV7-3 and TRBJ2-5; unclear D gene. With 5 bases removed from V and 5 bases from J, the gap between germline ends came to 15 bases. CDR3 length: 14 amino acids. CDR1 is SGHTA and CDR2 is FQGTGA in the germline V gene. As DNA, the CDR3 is TGTGCCAGCAGCCCCCGGACCACCGGGGAGACCCAGTACTTC. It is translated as CASSPRTTGETQYF.

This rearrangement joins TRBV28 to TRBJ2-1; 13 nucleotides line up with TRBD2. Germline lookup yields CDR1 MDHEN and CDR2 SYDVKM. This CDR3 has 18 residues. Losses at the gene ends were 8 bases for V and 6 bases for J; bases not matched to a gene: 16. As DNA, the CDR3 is TGTGCCAGCTTCGGGCCCGGGACTAGCGGGAAGGTTGTCAATGAGCAGTTCTTC. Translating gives CASFGPGTSGKVVNEQFF.

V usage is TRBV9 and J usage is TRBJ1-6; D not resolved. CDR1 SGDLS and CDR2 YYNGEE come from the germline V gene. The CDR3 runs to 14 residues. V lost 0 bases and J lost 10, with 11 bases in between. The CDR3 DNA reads TGTGCCAGCAGCGTAGGATCGGTCGAGTCACCCCTCCACTTT. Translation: CASSVGSVESPLHF.

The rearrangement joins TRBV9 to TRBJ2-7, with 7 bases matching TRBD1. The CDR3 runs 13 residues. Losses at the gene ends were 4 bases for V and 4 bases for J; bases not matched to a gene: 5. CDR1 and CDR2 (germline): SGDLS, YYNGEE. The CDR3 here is CASSTRDSYEQYF. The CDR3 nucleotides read TGTGCCAGCAGCACCCGGGACAGTTACGAGCAGTACTTC.

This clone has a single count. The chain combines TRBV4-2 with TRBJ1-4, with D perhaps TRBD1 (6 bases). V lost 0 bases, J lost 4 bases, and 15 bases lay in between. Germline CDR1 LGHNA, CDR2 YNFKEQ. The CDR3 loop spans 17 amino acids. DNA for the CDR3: TGTGCCAGCAGCCAAGACCCAGGGGCGGGAGGTAATGAAAAACTGTTTTTT. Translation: CASSQDPGAGGNEKLFF.

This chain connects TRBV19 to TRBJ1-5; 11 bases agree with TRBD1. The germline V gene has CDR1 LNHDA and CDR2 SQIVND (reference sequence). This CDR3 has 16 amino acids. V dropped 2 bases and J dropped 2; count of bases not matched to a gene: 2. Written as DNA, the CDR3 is TGTGCCAGTAGTATACGGACAGGGGGCCGCAATCAGCCCCAGCATTTT. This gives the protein CASSIRTGGRNQPQHF.

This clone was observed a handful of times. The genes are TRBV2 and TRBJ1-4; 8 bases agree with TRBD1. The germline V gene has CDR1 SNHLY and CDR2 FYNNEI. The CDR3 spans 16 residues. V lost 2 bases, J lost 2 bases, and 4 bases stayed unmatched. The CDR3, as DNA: TGTGCCAGCAGTGAACAGGGGGCGAATACTAATGAAAAACTGTTTTTT. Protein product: CASSEQGANTNEKLFF.

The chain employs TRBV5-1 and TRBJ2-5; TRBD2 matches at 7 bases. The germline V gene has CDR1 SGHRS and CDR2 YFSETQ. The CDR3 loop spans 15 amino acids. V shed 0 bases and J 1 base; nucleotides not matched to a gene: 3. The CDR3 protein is CASSLDLAVQETQYF. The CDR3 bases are TGCGCCAGCAGCTTGGACCTAGCGGTCCAAGAGACCCAGTACTTC.

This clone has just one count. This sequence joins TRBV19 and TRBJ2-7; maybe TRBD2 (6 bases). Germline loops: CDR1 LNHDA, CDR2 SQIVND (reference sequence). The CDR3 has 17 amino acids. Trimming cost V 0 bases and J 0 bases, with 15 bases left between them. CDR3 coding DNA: TGTGCCAGTAGTATAGAGCTATGGGCGGGAAACTCCTACGAGCAGTACTTC. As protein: CASSIELWAGNSYEQYF.

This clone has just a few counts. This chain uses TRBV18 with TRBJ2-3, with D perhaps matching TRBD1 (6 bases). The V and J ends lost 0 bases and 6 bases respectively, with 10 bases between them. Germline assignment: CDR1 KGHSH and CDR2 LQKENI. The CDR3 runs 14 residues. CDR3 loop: CASSPPTRGDTQYF. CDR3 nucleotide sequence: TGTGCCAGCTCACCACCGACGAGGGGGGATACGCAGTATTTT.

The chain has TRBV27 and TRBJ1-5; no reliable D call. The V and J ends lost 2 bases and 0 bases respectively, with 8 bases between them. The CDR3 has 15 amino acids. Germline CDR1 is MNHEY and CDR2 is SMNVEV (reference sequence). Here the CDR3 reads CASSLGYGSNQPQHF. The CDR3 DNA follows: TGTGCCAGCAGTTTAGGGTACGGTAGCAATCAGCCCCAGCATTTT.

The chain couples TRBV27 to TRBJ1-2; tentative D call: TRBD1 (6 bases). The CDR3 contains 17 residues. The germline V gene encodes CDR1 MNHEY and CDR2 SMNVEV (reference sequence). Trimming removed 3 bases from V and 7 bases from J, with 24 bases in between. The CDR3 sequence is CASSFDEDAGGETGYTF. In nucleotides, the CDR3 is TGTGCCAGCAGTTTTGATGAGGACGCGGGGGGCGAAACTGGCTACACCTTC.

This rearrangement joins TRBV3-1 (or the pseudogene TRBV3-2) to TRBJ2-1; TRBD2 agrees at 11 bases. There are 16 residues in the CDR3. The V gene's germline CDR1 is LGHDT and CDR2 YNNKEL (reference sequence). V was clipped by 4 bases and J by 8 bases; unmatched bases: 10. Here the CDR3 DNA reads TGTGCCAGCAGCCGCCTTACTAGCGGGGGACGGGATGAGCAGTTCTTC. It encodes CASSRLTSGGRDEQFF.

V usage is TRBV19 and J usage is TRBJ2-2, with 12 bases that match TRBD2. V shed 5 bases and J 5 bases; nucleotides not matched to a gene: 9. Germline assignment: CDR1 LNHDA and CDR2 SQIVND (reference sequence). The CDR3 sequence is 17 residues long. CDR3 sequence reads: CASSGRLAGDFTGELFF. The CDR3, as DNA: TGTGCCAGTAGTGGCCGACTAGCGGGGGACTTTACCGGGGAGCTGTTTTTT. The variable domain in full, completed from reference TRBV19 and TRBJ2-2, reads DGGITQSPKYLFRKEGQNVTLSCEQNLNHDAMYWYRQDPGQGLRLIYYSQIVNDFQKGDIAEGYSVSREKKESFPLTVTSAQKNPTAFYLCASSGRLAGDFTGELFFGEGSRLTVL.

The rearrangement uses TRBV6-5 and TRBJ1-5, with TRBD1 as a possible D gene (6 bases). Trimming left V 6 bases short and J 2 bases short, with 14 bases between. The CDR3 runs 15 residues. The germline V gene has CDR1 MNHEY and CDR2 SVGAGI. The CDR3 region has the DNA TGTGCCAGCAGCCACCAGAGGGGGGGCAATCAGCCCCAGCATTTT. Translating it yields CASSHQRGGNQPQHF.

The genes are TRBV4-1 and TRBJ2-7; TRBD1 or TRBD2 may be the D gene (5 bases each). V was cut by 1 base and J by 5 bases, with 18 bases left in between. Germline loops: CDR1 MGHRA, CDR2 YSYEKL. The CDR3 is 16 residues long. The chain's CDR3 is CASSQGGLGNSHEQYF. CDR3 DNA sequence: TGCGCCAGCAGCCAAGGGGGGTTAGGTAATTCCCACGAGCAGTACTTC.

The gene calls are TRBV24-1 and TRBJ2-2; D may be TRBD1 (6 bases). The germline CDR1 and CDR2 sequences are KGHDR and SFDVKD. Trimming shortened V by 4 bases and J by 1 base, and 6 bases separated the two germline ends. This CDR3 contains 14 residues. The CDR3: CATSEGQNTGELFF. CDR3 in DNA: TGTGCCACCAGTGAGGGACAGAACACCGGGGAGCTGTTTTTT.

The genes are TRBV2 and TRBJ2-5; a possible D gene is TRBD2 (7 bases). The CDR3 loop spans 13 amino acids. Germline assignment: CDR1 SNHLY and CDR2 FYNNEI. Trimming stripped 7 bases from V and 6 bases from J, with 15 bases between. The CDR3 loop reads CASTQEGGQTQYF. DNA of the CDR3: TGTGCCAGCACTCAAGAGGGGGGGCAGACCCAGTACTTC.

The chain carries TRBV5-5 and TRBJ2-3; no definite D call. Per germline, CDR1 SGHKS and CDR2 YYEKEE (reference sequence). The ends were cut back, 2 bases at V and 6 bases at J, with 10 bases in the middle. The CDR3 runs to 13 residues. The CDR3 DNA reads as TGTGCCAGCAGCTTAATAACCAGGGATACGCAGTATTTT. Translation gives CASSLITRDTQYF.

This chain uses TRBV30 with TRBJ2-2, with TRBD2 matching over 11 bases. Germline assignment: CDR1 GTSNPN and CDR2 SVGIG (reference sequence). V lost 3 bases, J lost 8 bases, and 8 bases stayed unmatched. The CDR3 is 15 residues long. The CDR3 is CAWRETSGSTGELFF. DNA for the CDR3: TGTGCCTGGAGGGAAACTAGCGGGAGTACGGGGGAGCTGTTTTTT.

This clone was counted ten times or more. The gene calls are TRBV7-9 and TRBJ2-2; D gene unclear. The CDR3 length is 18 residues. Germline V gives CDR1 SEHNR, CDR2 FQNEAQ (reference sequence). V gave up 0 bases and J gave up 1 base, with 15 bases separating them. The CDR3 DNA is TGTGCCAGCAGCTTAGCGCTGGATAACCGAAAGAACACCGGGGAGCTGTTTTTT. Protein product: CASSLALDNRKNTGELFF.

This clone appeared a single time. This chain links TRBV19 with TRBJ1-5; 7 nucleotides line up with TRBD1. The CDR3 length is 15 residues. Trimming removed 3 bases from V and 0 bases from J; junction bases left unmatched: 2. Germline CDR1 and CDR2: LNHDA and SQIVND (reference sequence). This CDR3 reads CASSMGTVSNQPQHF. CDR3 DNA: TGTGCCAGTAGTATGGGGACAGTTAGCAATCAGCCCCAGCATTTT.

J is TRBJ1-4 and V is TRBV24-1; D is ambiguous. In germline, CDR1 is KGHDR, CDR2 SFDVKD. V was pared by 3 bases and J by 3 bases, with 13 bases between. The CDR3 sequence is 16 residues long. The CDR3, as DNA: TGTGCCACCAGTGATGGGAGGGCTGGAGCTAATGAAAAACTGTTTTTT. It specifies CATSDGRAGANEKLFF.

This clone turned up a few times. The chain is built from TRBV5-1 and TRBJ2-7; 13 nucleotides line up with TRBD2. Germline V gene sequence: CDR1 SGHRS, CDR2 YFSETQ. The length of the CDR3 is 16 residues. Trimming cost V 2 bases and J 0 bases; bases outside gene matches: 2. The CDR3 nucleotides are TGCGCCAGCAGCTTCGGGACTAGCGGGGACTCCTACGAGCAGTACTTC. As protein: CASSFGTSGDSYEQYF.

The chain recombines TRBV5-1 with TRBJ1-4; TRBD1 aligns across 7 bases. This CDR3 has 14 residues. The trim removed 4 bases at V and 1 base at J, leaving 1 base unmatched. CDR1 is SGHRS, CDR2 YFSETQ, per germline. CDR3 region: CASSRQGTNEKLFF. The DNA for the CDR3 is TGCGCCAGCAGCCGACAGGGAACTAATGAAAAACTGTTTTTT.

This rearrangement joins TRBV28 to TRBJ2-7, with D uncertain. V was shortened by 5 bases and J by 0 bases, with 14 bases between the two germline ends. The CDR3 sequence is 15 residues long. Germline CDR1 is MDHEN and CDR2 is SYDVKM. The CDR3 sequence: CASSRDPRRSYEQYF. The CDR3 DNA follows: TGTGCCAGCAGTCGAGATCCCCGGCGCTCCTACGAGCAGTACTTC.